The 28 T cell receptor beta chains given below trace back to one sample, sequenced in a study of response to subunit inactivated influenza vaccine. TCRdb fed the RT-PCR reads into MiXCR, producing one record per CDR3 protein. The sample comprises roughly 550,000 distinct CDR3 sequences, around a quarter of which are singletons, and around 2.8% rests with the top ten. This same sample was also part of a study on T cells expressing NK-cell markers. That investigation notes: Beta-chain TCR cDNA was generated via 5'RACE template switching with UMIs.

The material sequenced was CD4+ T cells sorted from PBMCs, taken approximately 13 days after vaccination. The receptors originated from a man in his fifties or sixties who received an inactivated influenza vaccine.

The chain links TRBV9 to TRBJ2-1; tentative D call: TRBD2 (8 bases). The germline V gene has CDR1 SGDLS and CDR2 YYNGEE. Between the trimmed V and J ends, which lost 0 bases and 8 bases, there was a span of 15 bases. The CDR3 runs to 15 residues. The chain's CDR3 is CASSVAPGGGYEQFF. The CDR3 DNA reads as TGTGCCAGCAGCGTAGCTCCGGGAGGGGGCTATGAGCAGTTCTTC.

This clonotype was picked up a small number of times. The V gene is TRBV12-3 or TRBV12-4, the J gene TRBJ1-3; D is uncertain. CDR3 length: 12 residues. Trimming cost V 5 bases and J 7 bases, with 9 bases left between them. The CDR3 sequence: CASSRQSNTIYF. DNA for the CDR3: TGTGCCAGCAGTCGTCAAAGCAACACCATATATTTT.

This clonotype was seen more than once but under ten times. J is TRBJ2-7 and V is TRBV6-2 or TRBV6-3; D may match TRBD1 or TRBD2 (5 bases each). This CDR3 comprises 15 residues. CDR1 and CDR2 from the germline V gene are MNHEY and SVGEGT. The V gene lost 7 bases and the J gene lost 0 bases, with 16 bases spanning the gap. CDR3: CASTGRGLYSYEQYF. CDR3 DNA sequence: TGTGCCAGCACGGGACGAGGGTTATACTCCTACGAGCAGTACTTC.

V usage is TRBV20-1 and J usage is TRBJ2-2; D ambiguous. The ends were cut back, 3 bases at V and 0 bases at J, with 11 bases in the middle. Per germline, CDR1 DFQATT and CDR2 SNEGSKA (reference sequence). The CDR3 totals 15 residues. The DNA of the CDR3 is TGCAGTGCTAGGACCCTGGACGCGAACACCGGGGAGCTGTTTTTT. Residues: CSARTLDANTGELFF.

Turning to this clonotype: One end of the junction is discordant with germline, which a read error may explain. J is TRBJ2-5 and V is TRBV29-1; D may be TRBD2 (5 bases). Looked up from germline, CDR1 is SQVTM and CDR2 is ANQGSEA. The CDR3 has 14 amino acids. CDR3 residues: CNVDSLVGAETQYF. In nucleotides, the CDR3 is TGCAACGTTGATAGCCTTGTGGGAGCCGAGACCCAGTACTTC. Combining the CDR3 with reference TRBV29-1 and TRBJ2-5 gives the whole variable domain SAVISQKPSRDICQRGTSLTIQCQVDSQVTMMFWYRQQPGQSLTLIATANQGSEATYESGFVIDKFPISRPNLTFSTLTVSNMSPEDSSIYLCNVDSLVGAETQYFGPGTRLLVL.

This clonotype has only a few counts. The chain combines TRBV15 with TRBJ2-4, with unresolved D. Germline CDR1 reads LNHNV; CDR2 reads YYDKDF (reference sequence). The CDR3 loop spans 13 amino acids. V shed 1 base and J shed 9 bases, with 10 bases lying between them. CDR3 bases: TGTGCCACCAGCAGAGCCCTAGAACCCATTCAGTACTTC. This codes for CATSRALEPIQYF.

This clonotype came up a few times. V is TRBV15 and J is TRBJ1-1; D unresolved. This CDR3 has 14 residues. Germline V gene sequence: CDR1 LNHNV, CDR2 YYDKDF (reference sequence). The ends were cut back, 1 base at V and 10 bases at J, with 16 bases in the middle. CDR3 coding DNA: TGTGCCACCAGCAGAGTGCCCACCTCAAGTGGAGCTTTCTTT. Protein product: CATSRVPTSSGAFF.

A few counts support this clonotype. The V and J genes are TRBV29-1 and TRBJ1-2; TRBD1 is a possible D gene (6 bases). The germline gives CDR1 SQVTM, CDR2 ANQGSEA. The CDR3 sequence is 12 residues long. The V and J ends lost 7 bases and 1 base respectively, with 10 bases between them. CDR3 amino acids: CSADRINYGYTF. The CDR3, as DNA: TGCAGCGCTGACAGGATTAACTATGGCTACACCTTC.

This clonotype was seen more than once but under ten times. V gene TRBV20-1 combines with J gene TRBJ1-4; 7 positions match TRBD1. V was clipped by 6 bases and J by 8 bases; unmatched bases: 9. This CDR3 comprises 13 residues. Germline V gene sequence: CDR1 DFQATT, CDR2 SNEGSKA (reference sequence). CDR3 amino acids: CSASDRGREKLFF. The CDR3 region has the DNA TGCAGTGCATCGGATAGGGGGCGAGAAAAACTGTTTTTT.

This chain links TRBV29-1 with TRBJ2-1; TRBD2 matches 11 bases. The J segment lost 9 bases and the V segment lost 6 bases, leaving 10 bases of the junction unmatched. The CDR3 extends over 14 amino acids. Germline V CDR1 and CDR2: SQVTM, ANQGSEA. As DNA, the CDR3 is TGCAGCGTAGCTACTAGCGGGAGCCTCACTGAGCAGTTCTTC. This gives the protein CSVATSGSLTEQFF.

V is TRBV7-7 and J is TRBJ2-2; D ambiguous. With 1 base removed from V and 4 bases from J, the gap between germline ends came to 10 bases. The germline V gene encodes CDR1 SSHAT and CDR2 FNYEAQ (reference sequence). The CDR3 covers 15 residues. CDR3: CASSLEVGTTGELFF. CDR3 coding DNA: TGTGCCAGCAGCTTAGAAGTCGGAACCACCGGGGAGCTGTTTTTT.

This rearrangement joins TRBV6-5 to TRBJ2-5; tentatively, D is TRBD2 (5 bases). This CDR3 has 16 residues. Germline V gene data show CDR1 as MNHEY and CDR2 as SVGAGI. The ends were cut back, 2 bases at V and 4 bases at J, with 17 bases in the middle. The CDR3 protein is CASSYGGSRRAETQYF. As DNA, the CDR3 is TGTGCCAGCAGTTACGGCGGGTCTAGGCGGGCAGAGACCCAGTACTTC.

The chain employs TRBV4-2 and TRBJ2-5; 15 nucleotides agree with TRBD2. CDR3 size: 17 residues. Germline lookup yields CDR1 LGHNA and CDR2 YNFKEQ. V gave up 1 base and J gave up 4 bases; unmatched junction bases: 4. The CDR3 nucleotides are TGTGCCAGCAGCCAAGGGACTAGCGGGGGGGTCCGAGAGACCCAGTACTTC. This encodes CASSQGTSGGVRETQYF.

The table lists this clonotype with a count of one. The rearrangement links TRBV7-2 to TRBJ2-4; 9 positions match TRBD2. Germline CDR1 and CDR2: SGHTA and FQGNSA. CDR3 length: 16 residues. Trimming removed 5 bases from V and 7 bases from J; junction bases left unmatched: 12. The CDR3 loop reads CASSAETSGWGNIQYF. The CDR3 nucleotides read TGTGCCAGCAGCGCCGAGACTAGCGGCTGGGGGAACATTCAGTACTTC.

This clonotype was counted only a few times. The V call is TRBV6-1, the J call TRBJ1-1; 10 nucleotides line up with TRBD1. V trimming: 2 bases; J trimming: 11 bases; junction bases outside the gene matches: 2. The CDR3 spans 12 residues. The germline CDR1 and CDR2 sequences are MNHNS and SASEGT. Here the CDR3 DNA reads TGTGCCAGCAGTGAACGGACAGGGGGGGCTTTCTTT. It encodes CASSERTGGAFF.

This clonotype turned up a few times. One end of the junction fails to match germline, which may point to a read error. The V call is TRBV5-1, the J call TRBJ2-3, with D perhaps given as TRBD1 or TRBD2 (7 bases each). Germline values: CDR1 SGHRS, CDR2 YFSETQ. The CDR3 is 15 amino acids. The DNA for the CDR3 is TGCGCCACCAGCAGGGGGGGCCTAATGACAGATACGCAGTATTTT. Its protein is CATSRGGLMTDTQYF.

This rearrangement joins TRBV9 to TRBJ2-3; D gene uncertain. V was trimmed by 0 bases and J by 3 bases, leaving 14 bases between them. Germline V CDR1 and CDR2: SGDLS, YYNGEE. This CDR3 has 16 residues. In nucleotides, the CDR3 is TGTGCCAGCAGCGTAGGTGTAGGGTATGGGACAGATACGCAGTATTTT. Its translation: CASSVGVGYGTDTQYF.

J is TRBJ2-3 and V is TRBV20-1; D is unresolved. From germline, CDR1 is DFQATT and CDR2 SNEGSKA (reference sequence). The CDR3 covers 15 residues. The V gene lost 3 bases and the J gene lost 4 bases, with 17 bases spanning the gap. This CDR3 reads CSASDASAVADTQYF. Here the CDR3 DNA reads TGCAGTGCTAGTGACGCCTCAGCTGTGGCAGATACGCAGTATTTT.

This clonotype was counted many times. The rearrangement uses TRBV4-1 and TRBJ2-7; tentative D call: TRBD2 (6 bases). The length of the CDR3 is 13 residues. V was trimmed by 3 bases and J by 6 bases, leaving 12 bases between them. Germline V gene sequence: CDR1 MGHRA, CDR2 YSYEKL. Here the CDR3 DNA reads TGCGCCAGCAGCCAGGGGGAGGTAGGCGAGCAGTACTTC. This codes for CASSQGEVGEQYF.

V and J are TRBV10-3 and TRBJ2-6; D is unclear. The CDR3 is made up of 16 amino acids. V gave up 4 bases and J gave up 0 bases, with 10 bases separating them. Germline V gives CDR1 ENHRY, CDR2 SYGVKD. The CDR3 DNA is TGTGCCATCAGTGCCGGCACCCACTCTGGGGCCAACGTCCTGACTTTC. Translation gives CAISAGTHSGANVLTF.

Here the CDR3 reads CASSRTNGRPITGELFF. CDR3 bases: TGTGCCAGCAGCCGTACTAACGGGAGGCCTATCACCGGGGAGCTGTTTTTT. The chain links TRBV7-2 to TRBJ2-2; 7 bases are a match to TRBD2. The CDR3 has 17 amino acids. In germline, CDR1 is SGHTA, CDR2 FQGNSA. J lost 4 bases, V lost 5 bases, and 13 bases had no gene match.

This clonotype was counted between two and nine times. CDR3 in DNA: TGTGCCAGCAGCTTGGACTTCTCAGATACGCAGTATTTT. Translation gives CASSLDFSDTQYF. The chain joins TRBV11-2 to TRBJ2-3; possible D gene TRBD2, 5 bases. Germline V CDR1 and CDR2: SGHAT, FQNNGV. This CDR3 contains 13 residues. Trimming left V 3 bases short and J 4 bases short, with 8 bases between.

This clonotype showed up just a few times. The chain joins TRBV7-2 to TRBJ1-4; the match to TRBD1 covers 8 bases. The CDR3 covers 16 residues. Germline CDR1 and CDR2: SGHTA and FQGNSA. V shed 6 bases, J shed 1 base, and the junction held 7 bases outside the gene matches. The CDR3 sequence is CASSPGGAGTNEKLFF. The CDR3 nucleotides read TGTGCCAGCAGTCCAGGGGGCGCGGGAACTAATGAAAAACTGTTTTTT.

The chain links TRBV20-1 to TRBJ2-2; D not certain. CDR1 is DFQATT, CDR2 SNEGSKA, per germline (reference sequence). The length of the CDR3 is 13 residues. The V and J ends lost 5 bases and 3 bases respectively, with 10 bases between them. CDR3 nucleotides: TGCAGTGCTTATATTTCGGACACCGGGGAGCTGTTTTTT. Amino acid sequence: CSAYISDTGELFF.

The chain links TRBV5-6 to TRBJ2-2; D not certain. The V and J ends lost 0 bases and 4 bases respectively, with 10 bases between them. CDR1 SGHDT and CDR2 YYEEEE come from the germline V gene. The CDR3 covers 15 residues. The CDR3 is CASSLVGRPTGELFF. The CDR3 DNA sequence: TGTGCCAGCAGCTTGGTCGGACGGCCCACCGGGGAGCTGTTTTTT.

The V gene is TRBV6-1, the J gene TRBJ2-3; no clear D. Per the germline V gene, CDR1 is MNHNS and CDR2 is SASEGT. The CDR3 runs to 13 residues. Trimming cost V 9 bases and J 1 base, with 11 bases left between them. The DNA of the CDR3 is TGTGCCAGTTTCAAGTGGGGCACAGATACGCAGTATTTT. Protein sequence: CASFKWGTDTQYF.

The CDR3 sequence: CASSLVQGHYEQYF. The CDR3 region has the DNA TGTGCCAGCAGCTTAGTACAGGGGCACTACGAGCAGTACTTC. The rearrangement uses TRBV7-6 and TRBJ2-7; the match to TRBD1 covers 7 bases. V lost 1 base to trimming and J lost 3 bases; unmatched junction nucleotides: 3. The CDR3 is 14 amino acids. Germline V lookup: CDR1 SGHVS, CDR2 FNYEAQ.

The table lists this clonotype with a few counts. CDR3: CASSLVMIKETQYF. In DNA form, the CDR3 reads TGTGCCAGCAGCTTAGTTATGATTAAAGAGACCCAGTACTTC. The chain recombines TRBV11-2 with TRBJ2-5; D uncertain. CDR3 length equals 14 residues. In germline, CDR1 is SGHAT, CDR2 FQNNGV. The germline V and J ends were trimmed by 1 base and 3 bases, with 9 bases remaining between them.